This TCR beta chain was sequenced in a study of blood T cell repertoires in COVID-19. About the study: Sample material is recorded as cDNA or gDNA derived from T cells, B-cell-depleted T cells, or PBMCs.

CDR1 is SGHRS and CDR2 is YFSETQ in the germline V gene. The CDR3 extends over 15 amino acids. V trimming: 0 bases; J trimming: 2 bases; junction bases outside the gene matches: 3. Clones were sequenced by immunoSEQ multiplex PCR, and TCRdb holds only the in-frame ones, with some missing. The data hold just under 350,000 clones, with 88% observed a single time. The TCR was taken from a woman in her sixties or seventies with COVID-19, enrolled during active disease. The sample comprised peripheral blood. The J gene is TRBJ2-5, the V gene TRBV5-1, with TRBD2 matching over 8 bases. Written as DNA, the CDR3 is TGCGCCAGCAGCTTGGGGGTAGCGGGGCAAGAGACCCAGTACTTC. Amino acid sequence: CASSLGVAGQETQYF.